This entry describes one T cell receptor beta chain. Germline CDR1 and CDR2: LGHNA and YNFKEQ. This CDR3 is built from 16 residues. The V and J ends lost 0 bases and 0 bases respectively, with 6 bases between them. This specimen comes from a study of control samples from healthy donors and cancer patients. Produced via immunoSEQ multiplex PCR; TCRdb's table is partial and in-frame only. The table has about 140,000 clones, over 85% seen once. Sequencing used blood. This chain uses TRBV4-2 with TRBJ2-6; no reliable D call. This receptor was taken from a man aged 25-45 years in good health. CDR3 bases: TGTGCCAGCAGCCAAGATCGAGGCTCTGGGGCCAACGTCCTGACTTTC. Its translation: CASSQDRGSGANVLTF.